These 19 T cell receptor beta chains share one sample of origin, sequenced in a study of blood T cell dynamics during melanoma immunotherapy. Repertoires were generated with immunoSEQ multiplex PCR, while TCRdb's copy carries only in-frame clones and drops some. The repertoire holds some 4,500 clones, about 88% seen once, with approximately 17% in the top ten. Time point meaning: pre-treatment baseline. Source: blood, taken from a patient treated with checkpoint blockade. The receptors here all came from a human donor with melanoma.

J is TRBJ2-3 and V is TRBV7-9, with 9 bases aligning to TRBD2. The trim removed 5 bases at V and 4 bases at J, leaving 10 bases unmatched. The germline CDR1 and CDR2 sequences are SEHNR and FQNEAQ (reference sequence). This CDR3 has 16 amino acids. Here the CDR3 DNA reads TGTGCCAGCAGCGACCAGAGCGGGAGGTTTTCAGATACGCAGTATTTT. Translated: CASSDQSGRFSDTQYF.

The chain recombines TRBV28 with TRBJ2-1, with 9 bases identical to TRBD2. V shed 4 bases and J 15 bases; nucleotides not matched to a gene: 10. This CDR3 has 13 amino acids. Looked up from germline, CDR1 is MDHEN and CDR2 is SYDVKM. As DNA, the CDR3 is TGTGCCAGCAGTTCGGCGGGAGGGCGTTCTACGTTCTTC. Translation gives CASSSAGGRSTFF.

V gene TRBV6-6 combines with J gene TRBJ2-1, with TRBD2 matching over 8 bases. The V gene end was trimmed by 5 bases and the J gene end by 4 bases; junction bases not matched to a gene: 7. This CDR3 region has 15 residues. From germline, CDR1 is MNHNY and CDR2 SVGAGI (reference sequence). The CDR3 coding sequence is TGTGCCAGCAGTCCCATGCGGGAGGCTTACAATGAGCAGTTCTTC. Translated: CASSPMREAYNEQFF.

This chain links TRBV5-1 with TRBJ2-3, with 10 bases matching TRBD2. This CDR3 has 15 amino acids. Germline V gives CDR1 SGHRS, CDR2 YFSETQ. V was clipped by 7 bases and J by 5 bases; unmatched bases: 10. CDR3 sequence (DNA): TGCGCCAGCGAAATGAGAGCGGGAGGGGGAGATACGCAGTATTTT. Protein product: CASEMRAGGGDTQYF.

J is TRBJ1-2 and V is TRBV4-1; D is ambiguous. V was shortened by 0 bases and J by 7 bases, with 18 bases between the two germline ends. This CDR3 has 16 residues. The germline V gene has CDR1 MGHRA and CDR2 YSYEKL. Here the CDR3 DNA reads TGCGCCAGCAGCCAAGATCAGATCGGGAGGGCATCTGGCTACACCTTC. Residues: CASSQDQIGRASGYTF.

This clone was counted between two and nine times. The chain carries TRBV5-4 and TRBJ1-1; D unclear. Germline assignment: CDR1 SGHNT and CDR2 YYREEE (reference sequence). The CDR3 is 14 amino acids. With 0 bases removed from V and 2 bases from J, the gap between germline ends came to 8 bases. CDR3 region: CASSLAGGNTEAFF. The CDR3 DNA follows: TGTGCCAGCAGCTTGGCCGGCGGAAACACTGAAGCTTTCTTT.

CDR3 in amino acids: CASSFSGANVLTF. CDR3 bases: TGTGCCAGCAGTTTTTCTGGGGCCAACGTCCTGACTTTC. This sequence joins TRBV28 and TRBJ2-6; D not certain. Germline V gene lookup returns CDR1 MDHEN and CDR2 SYDVKM. V lost 3 bases and J lost 1, with 1 base in between. The CDR3 sequence is 13 residues long.

This sequence joins TRBV4-3 and TRBJ1-4; D is possibly TRBD1 (5 bases). This CDR3 comprises 14 residues. V dropped 4 bases and J dropped 6 bases, with 12 bases sitting between them. The germline V gene has CDR1 LGHNA and CDR2 YSLEER. The CDR3 loop reads CASSLRDGHEKLFF. CDR3 DNA sequence: TGCGCCAGCAGCCTCCGGGACGGGCATGAAAAACTGTTTTTT.

The chain carries TRBV6-1 and TRBJ1-2, with D possibly being TRBD1 (5 bases). Germline V gene data show CDR1 as MNHNS and CDR2 as SASEGT. This CDR3 spans 13 amino acids. V lost 8 bases to trimming and J lost 0 bases, with 10 bases between them. For the CDR3, the DNA is TGTGCCAGCGCCGCAGGGACTAACTATGGCTACACCTTC. Translating it yields CASAAGTNYGYTF.

This sequence joins TRBV19 and TRBJ1-6; 9 bases map to TRBD1. The CDR3 is 15 amino acids. V was clipped by 4 bases and J by 9 bases; unmatched bases: 7. In germline, CDR1 is LNHDA, CDR2 SQIVND (reference sequence). CDR3 in amino acids: CASSNSRDRVSPLHF. The CDR3 bases are TGTGCCAGTAGTAACTCCCGGGACAGGGTTTCACCCCTCCACTTT.

The chain joins TRBV5-3 to TRBJ1-1; D may be TRBD1 (5 bases). TRBV5-3 is assigned to the ORF class and has an uncertain function. V lost 4 bases and J 7 bases, leaving 14 bases between the germline ends. This CDR3 region has 13 residues. The CDR3: CARSGGGLIEAFF. The CDR3 nucleotides are TGTGCCAGAAGCGGGGGAGGGCTGATTGAAGCTTTCTTT.

The rearrangement uses TRBV7-2 and TRBJ2-5; D might be TRBD2 (6 bases). V was cut by 1 base and J by 3 bases, with 9 bases left in between. Germline V CDR1 and CDR2: SGHTA, FQGNSA. The CDR3 length is 14 residues. In DNA, the CDR3 is TGTGCCAGCAGCTTAGGAGTAGCGGAAGAGACCCAGTACTTC. Translated, it gives CASSLGVAEETQYF.

This sequence joins TRBV30 and TRBJ1-6; no clear D. The ends were cut back, 5 bases at V and 6 bases at J, with 14 bases in the middle. CDR1 is GTSNPN, CDR2 SVGIG, per germline (reference sequence). The length of the CDR3 is 14 residues. The CDR3 region has the DNA TGTGCCTGGGGACTGGGAACAGTTAATTCACCCCTCCACTTT. It is translated as CAWGLGTVNSPLHF.

CDR3 amino acids: CASSKGTGAYEQYF. CDR3 nucleotide sequence: TGTGCCAGCTCAAAAGGGACAGGGGCCTACGAGCAGTACTTC. The chain employs TRBV18 and TRBJ2-7, with 10 nucleotides matching TRBD1. Trimming removed 5 bases from V and 2 bases from J; junction bases left unmatched: 3. Germline values: CDR1 KGHSH, CDR2 LQKENI. The CDR3 totals 14 residues.

V is TRBV9 and J is TRBJ2-6; the D is unclear. The CDR3 is 15 amino acids. V shed 1 base and J shed 0 bases, with 5 bases lying between them. Germline loops: CDR1 SGDLS, CDR2 YYNGEE. DNA of the CDR3: TGTGCCAGCAGCGTAAGTAGCTCTGGGGCCAACGTCCTGACTTTC. Protein: CASSVSSSGANVLTF.

The chain joins TRBV19 to TRBJ2-5; 12 nucleotides match TRBD2. This CDR3 contains 16 residues. The J segment lost 5 bases and the V segment lost 3 bases, leaving 7 bases of the junction unmatched. Germline-derived CDR1 and CDR2 are LNHDA and SQIVND (reference sequence). The CDR3 region is CASSIGTSGWWETQYF. The CDR3 DNA is TGTGCCAGTAGTATTGGGACTAGCGGGTGGTGGGAGACCCAGTACTTC. Variable domain in full (rest from reference TRBV19 and TRBJ2-5): DGGITQSPKYLFRKEGQNVTLSCEQNLNHDAMYWYRQDPGQGLRLIYYSQIVNDFQKGDIAEGYSVSREKKESFPLTVTSAQKNPTAFYLCASSIGTSGWWETQYFGPGTRLLVL.

The chain has TRBV4-1 and TRBJ2-4, with D perhaps being TRBD1 or TRBD2 (5 bases each). Germline V gene data show CDR1 as MGHRA and CDR2 as YSYEKL. The ends were cut back, 0 bases at V and 6 bases at J, with 18 bases in the middle. This CDR3 is 17 amino acids long. The CDR3 loop reads CASSQDRGQGDINIQYF. CDR3 DNA sequence: TGCGCCAGCAGCCAAGATAGAGGGCAGGGCGATATAAACATTCAGTACTTC.

The chain is built from TRBV7-3 and TRBJ2-2, with D possibly matching TRBD2 (5 bases). V lost 6 bases, J lost 1 base, and 15 bases lay in between. The CDR3 totals 16 residues. The germline V gene encodes CDR1 SGHTA and CDR2 FQGTGA. CDR3 sequence reads: CASSRRGEGNTGELFF. The CDR3, as DNA: TGTGCCAGCAGTCGACGCGGAGAGGGGAACACCGGGGAGCTGTTTTTT.

The CDR3 DNA follows: TGTGCCAGCAGTTACTCGAGTAGCGGGAGGGGTCATGAGCAGTTCTTC. As protein: CASSYSSSGRGHEQFF. J is TRBJ2-1 and V is TRBV6-5, with 11 bases matching TRBD2. The CDR3 has 16 residues. V was pared by 0 bases and J by 8 bases, with 6 bases of the junction left unmatched. Per the germline V gene, CDR1 is MNHEY and CDR2 is SVGAGI.